This is a list of T cell receptor beta chains from one sample in a study of blood T cell repertoires in COVID-19. Profiled with immunoSEQ multiplex PCR; TCRdb holds only in-frame clones, not every one. The sample gives about 100,000 clones, 87% of which show up once; 20% is in the top ten. The specimen sequenced was peripheral blood. The receptors here all came from a human donor in a cohort sampled during active COVID-19. CDR3s include the opening cysteine and the closing phenylalanine or tryptophan. Size is stated for part of the rows, as once, few or many counts, or as a class when the clone is expanded.

TRBJ1-2	TRBV9	NA	CASSVGQGVNYGYTF
TRBJ2-1	TRBV7-9	few	CASSGRRTSKRNEQFF
TRBJ2-7	TRBV19	NA	CASSRPTGDSYEQYF
TRBJ2-5	TRBV11-2	NA	CASSFGTIQRVETQYF
TRBJ2-7	TRBV6-5	NA	CASSLGGGYEQYF
TRBJ2-7	TRBV5-1	NA	CASSLAQDTYEQYF
TRBJ2-1	TRBV4-1	NA	CASSRSSDRDLPEQFF
TRBJ1-2	TRBV29-1	once	CSVDVGQGGNYGYTF
TRBJ2-2	TRBV9	NA	CASSVTGTPNTGELFF
TRBJ2-1	TRBV28	NA	CASSRLGDYVAGVRDEQFF
TRBJ2-1	TRBV9	once	CASSLTGLAGGSSYNEQFF
TRBJ1-5	TRBV15	NA	CATSRGHQPQHF
TRBJ2-7	TRBV10-2	NA	CASSDTGGHYEQYF
TRBJ1-2	TRBV7-9	NA	CASSLTGYGYTF
TRBJ2-1	TRBV9	NA	CASSASGQGLSYNEQFF
TRBJ2-1	TRBV6-5	once	CASSYEASPYNEQFF
TRBJ2-7	TRBV10-3	few	CAISESLSASSYEQYF
TRBJ2-1	TRBV2	NA	CASRERTSGSPEQFF
TRBJ2-3	TRBV5-4	NA	CASKGLAATDTQYF
TRBJ1-4	TRBV2	NA	CASNGRLGRAAEKLFF
TRBJ1-4	TRBV10-3	NA	CAIRAEGAVGEKLFF
TRBJ2-1	TRBV7-2	NA	CASSFYGTSGGYNEQFF
TRBJ2-7	TRBV6-1	NA	CASSDFLEQYF
TRBJ2-1	TRBV11-2	NA	CASSLAQIHNEQFF
TRBJ1-5	TRBV6-5	NA	CASSYDRRNQPQHF
TRBJ2-3	TRBV6-4	NA	CASSPAPSGRNTQYF
TRBJ2-5	TRBV5-1	NA	CASSDTGLAGEGETQYF
TRBJ2-1	TRBV27	NA	CASSVGDTYNEQFF
TRBJ2-7	TRBV11-2	NA	CASSHSPAGGYEQYF
TRBJ2-2	TRBV4-3	NA	CASSQTVPGGRAYGELFF
TRBJ1-4	TRBV6-4	NA	CASSDSNTGVELTNEKLFF
TRBJ1-4	TRBV18	NA	CASSPRQFQTATNEKLFF
TRBJ2-5	TRBV6-5	NA	CASSYSRGETQYF
TRBJ2-7	TRBV9	NA	CASSVTSGSSSYEQYF
TRBJ2-7	TRBV5-1	NA	CASSLGSEANKQYF
TRBJ2-7	TRBV7-2	once	CASSLQQVYEQYF
TRBJ1-1	TRBV24-1	NA	CATAYGGTGNTEAFF
TRBJ2-4	TRBV2	NA	CASIRNRILKNIQYF
TRBJ1-3	TRBV4-2	NA	CASSQDPTGAGNTIYF
TRBJ1-2	TRBV4-3	NA	CASSQETGSYYGYTF
TRBJ1-2	TRBV19	NA	CASSISVGQSYGYTF
TRBJ2-3	TRBV10-3	NA	CAISGLGQSTQYF
TRBJ1-2	TRBV5-4	NA	CASSWGQADGYTF
TRBJ1-2	TRBV27	NA	CASSSLTGSGYTF
TRBJ1-5	TRBV11-2	NA	CASSLRGQSNQPQHF
TRBJ2-2	TRBV18	few	CASSPAGAGTGELFF
TRBJ2-2	TRBV7-3	NA	CASSLQGTGELFF
TRBJ2-5	TRBV4-2	NA	CASSQDPSGGLETQYF
TRBJ1-2	TRBV20-1	NA	CSASGKDGYTF
TRBJ2-3	TRBV18	NA	CASSPPPLLAGGPSTDTQYF
TRBJ1-1	TRBV5-1	NA	CASSLAGQRTGNTEAFF
TRBJ2-1	TRBV2	few	CASRPPSGTGGFYNEQFF
TRBJ2-7	TRBV28	once	CASTQGQGISYEQYF
TRBJ2-4	TRBV2	NA	CASSEGYWEGGGIQYF
TRBJ1-1	TRBV14	NA	CASSQFPDTEAFF
TRBJ1-3	TRBV9	NA	CASSRGSEGADGNTIYF
TRBJ1-5	TRBV19	NA	CASSIDRGRFNQPQHF
TRBJ2-3	TRBV9	NA	CASSLGGTSGYTDTQYF
TRBJ2-2	TRBV9	NA	CASSVGRGNTGELFF